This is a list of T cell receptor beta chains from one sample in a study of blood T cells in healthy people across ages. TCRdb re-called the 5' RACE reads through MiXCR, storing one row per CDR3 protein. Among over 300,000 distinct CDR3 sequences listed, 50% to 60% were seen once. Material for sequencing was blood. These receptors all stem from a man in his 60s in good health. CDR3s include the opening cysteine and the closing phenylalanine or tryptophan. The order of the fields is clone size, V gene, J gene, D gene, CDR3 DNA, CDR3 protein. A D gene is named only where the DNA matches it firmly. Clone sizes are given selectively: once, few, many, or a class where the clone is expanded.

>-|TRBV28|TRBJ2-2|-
TGTGCCAGCAGTGCGGACACGGCCGGGGAGCTGTTTTTT
CASSADTAGELFF
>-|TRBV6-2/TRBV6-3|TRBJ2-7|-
TGTGCCAGCGGCGTTGGGATTGGCGAGCAGTACTTC
CASGVGIGEQYF
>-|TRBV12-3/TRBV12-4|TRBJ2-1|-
TGTGCCAGCCGGGGGCAGGGACCCTACAATGAGCAGTTCTTC
CASRGQGPYNEQFF
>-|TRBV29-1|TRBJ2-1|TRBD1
TGCAGCGTTGACCTGGGACAGATTCAGTTCTTC
CSVDLGQIQFF
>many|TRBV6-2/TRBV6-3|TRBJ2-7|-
TGTGCCAGCAGTCTACAACCAGGGTGGGACGAGCAGTACTTC
CASSLQPGWDEQYF
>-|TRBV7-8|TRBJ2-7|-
TGTGCCAGCAGCTCGTACAGATTTTACGAGCAGTACTTC
CASSSYRFYEQYF
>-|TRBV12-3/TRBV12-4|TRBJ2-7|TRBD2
TGTGCCAGCAGTTTACGAGGCGGGGGGGGCTGGGAGCAGTACTTC
CASSLRGGGGWEQYF
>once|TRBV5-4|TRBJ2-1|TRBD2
TGTGCCAGCACCCCTTCACTAGCGGGAGGTCGGAATGAGCAGTTCTTC
CASTPSLAGGRNEQFF
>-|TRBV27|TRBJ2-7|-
TGTGCCAGCAGTCCGCTCGACGGAGGGGTCTACGAGCAGTACTTC
CASSPLDGGVYEQYF
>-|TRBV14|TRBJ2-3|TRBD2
TGTGCCAGCAGCCAAGTCGGGACTAGTTGGGCAGATACGCAGTATTTT
CASSQVGTSWADTQYF
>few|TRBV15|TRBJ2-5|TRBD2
TGTGCCACCAGTTTATCTAGCGGGGGGGCCGCAGAGACCCAGTACTTC
CATSLSSGGAAETQYF
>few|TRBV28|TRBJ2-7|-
TGTGCCAGCAGTTTCTCTCTAGCTTTATTAAACTACGAGCAGTACTTC
CASSFSLALLNYEQYF
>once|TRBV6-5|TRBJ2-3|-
TGTGCCAGCAGTTACCGACAGGACCGAAGCACAGATACGCAGTATTTT
CASSYRQDRSTDTQYF
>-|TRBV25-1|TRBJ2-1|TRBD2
TGTGCCAGCAGTGTCCAGACTAGCAGGAATCGGGGTGGGCAGTTCTTC
CASSVQTSRNRGGQFF
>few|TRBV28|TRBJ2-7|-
TGTGCCAGCAGTTTAATGGAGTACGAGCAGTACTTC
CASSLMEYEQYF
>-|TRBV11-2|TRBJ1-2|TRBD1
TGTGCCAGCAGCCACCTTGTATTGACAGGGGAAGGCTTGGTGTATGGCTACACCTTC
CASSHLVLTGEGLVYGYTF
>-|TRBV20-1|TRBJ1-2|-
TGCAGTGCTCCGAGGGGGAGTAATGGCTACACCTTC
CSAPRGSNGYTF
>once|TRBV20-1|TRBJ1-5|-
TGCAGTGCCCACCCTCCTGGAGGGGCTGAACAGCCCCAGCATTTT
CSAHPPGGAEQPQHF
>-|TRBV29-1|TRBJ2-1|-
TGCAGCGTCCGCGGGCTCACGGGACCCTCCTACAATGAGCAGTTCTTC
CSVRGLTGPSYNEQFF
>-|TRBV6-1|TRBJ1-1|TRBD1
TGTGCCAGCACAGAGGGACAGGGAGGATTAGGAAAAGCTTTCTTT
CASTEGQGGLGKAFF
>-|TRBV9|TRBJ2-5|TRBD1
TGTGCCAGCAGCGGAGGAGGACAGGGAAATCTCCAAGAGACCCAGTACTTC
CASSGGGQGNLQETQYF
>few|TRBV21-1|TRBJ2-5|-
TGTGCCAGCAGCAAGATCGGCGGCGACAGGCCCCAAGAGACCCAGTACTTC
CASSKIGGDRPQETQYF
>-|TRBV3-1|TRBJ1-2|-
TGTGCCAGCAGCCAAGATCAGGGGCTCTATGGCTACACCTTC
CASSQDQGLYGYTF
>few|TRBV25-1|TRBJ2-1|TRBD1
TGTGCCAGCAGTGAATATACAGGTCGACAGGGGTACAATGAGCAGTTCTTC
CASSEYTGRQGYNEQFF
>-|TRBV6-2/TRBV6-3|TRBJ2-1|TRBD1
TGTGCCAGCAGTTACGGGGCAGGGGGCAATGAGCAGTTCTTC
CASSYGAGGNEQFF
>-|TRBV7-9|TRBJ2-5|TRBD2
TGTGCCAGCAGCTTGTCAGCGGGAGAACGGGAGCAGTACTTC
CASSLSAGEREQYF
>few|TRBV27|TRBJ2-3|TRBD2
TGTGCCAGCAGTTACCGAGGCGGGAGATCGGATACGCAGTATTTT
CASSYRGGRSDTQYF
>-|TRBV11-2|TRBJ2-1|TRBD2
TGTGCCAGCAGCTTAGATAGGGGACTATGGTTCTTC
CASSLDRGLWFF
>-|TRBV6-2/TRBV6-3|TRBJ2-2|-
TGTGCCAGCAGTGCACAGGGTTTTGGGGAGCTGTTTTTT
CASSAQGFGELFF
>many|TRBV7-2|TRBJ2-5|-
TGTGCCAGCAGCACAAGCGGAGGGGGAGGGACCCAGTACTTC
CASSTSGGGGTQYF
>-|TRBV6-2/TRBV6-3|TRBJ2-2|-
TGTGCCAGCAGTTACAGTCTGAACACCGGGGAGCTGTTTTTT
CASSYSLNTGELFF
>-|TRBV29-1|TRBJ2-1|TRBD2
TGCAGCGTTGAAGGAGGTAGCGGGGCCTACAATGAGCAGTTCTTC
CSVEGGSGAYNEQFF
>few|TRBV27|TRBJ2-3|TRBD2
TGTGCCAGCAGTTTAGGTTGGGGAGGGGGCACAGATACGCAGTATTTT
CASSLGWGGGTDTQYF
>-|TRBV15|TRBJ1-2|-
TGTGCCACCAGCAGAGATCGGGGAGTTGGCGGCTACACCTTC
CATSRDRGVGGYTF
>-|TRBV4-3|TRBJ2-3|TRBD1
TGCGCCAGCAGCCAAGGGACAGGGTCAGGGGATACGCAGTATTTT
CASSQGTGSGDTQYF